The rows below give T cell receptor beta chains drawn from one sample of a study of blood T cell repertoires in COVID-19. The method was immunoSEQ multiplex PCR; TCRdb's version includes in-frame clones alone and lacks a portion of them. Of 200,000 to 250,000 clones in the sample, around 85% are singletons; the top ten hold over 3%. The source material was PBMCs or T cells enriched from blood (not recorded which). The receptors come from a woman aged 45-60 years in a cohort exposed to, infected with or recovered from COVID-19 (not recorded which). Both conserved end residues are part of each CDR3. A D gene is named only where the DNA matches it firmly. Not every row has a clone size; where given, it reads once, few, many or a size class.

D gene	clone size	V gene	J gene	CDR3 DNA	CDR3 protein
-	-	TRBV21-1	TRBJ2-2	TGTGCCAGCAGCAAAGCCGGGGGAAACACCGGGGAGCTGTTTTTT	CASSKAGGNTGELFF
TRBD1	-	TRBV4-3	TRBJ1-2	TGCGCCAGCAGCCAAGAAGGAGGGGGCGCGGGGGGCTACACCTTC	CASSQEGGGAGGYTF
-	once	TRBV7-2	TRBJ2-4	TGTGCCAGCAGTTTCTCCACCCAGTTTCAAAACATTCAGTACTTC	CASSFSTQFQNIQYF
TRBD1	-	TRBV30	TRBJ1-6	TGTGCCTGGAGACGACAGGGTTATTCACCCCTCCACTTT	CAWRRQGYSPLHF
-	-	TRBV7-9	TRBJ2-3	TGTGCCAGCAGTAATTCTCTGAGCACAGATACGCAGTATTTT	CASSNSLSTDTQYF
TRBD1	-	TRBV27	TRBJ2-7	TGTGCCAGCAGTTCCCCGGGACAGGGTGACGAGCAGTACTTC	CASSSPGQGDEQYF
TRBD1	-	TRBV19	TRBJ2-7	TGTGCCAGTTCAGGGGGCACCTACGAGCAGTACTTC	CASSGGTYEQYF
TRBD1	-	TRBV6-1	TRBJ1-2	TGTGCCAGCAGTTTTGGACAGGGTTATGGCTACACCTTC	CASSFGQGYGYTF
-	-	TRBV9	TRBJ2-1	TGTGCCAGCAGCGTAGGAATCGGGGGGCGCCATCGGGATGAGCAGTTCTTC	CASSVGIGGRHRDEQFF
TRBD1	-	TRBV4-3	TRBJ2-7	TGCGCCAGCAGCCAAGCGTCTTCGGGACAGGGGTACGAGCAGTACTTC	CASSQASSGQGYEQYF
-	few	TRBV5-1	TRBJ1-2	TGCGCCAGCAGCTTGGATTCAGGCTCGGGGTATGGCTACACCTTC	CASSLDSGSGYGYTF
-	-	TRBV9	TRBJ1-2	TGTGCCAGCAGCGCGAGGGCCACTAACTATGGCTACACCTTC	CASSARATNYGYTF
-	-	TRBV29-1	TRBJ1-5	TGCAGCGCTACTATTGGACAGACTTATAGCAATCAGCCCCAGCATTTT	CSATIGQTYSNQPQHF
-	-	TRBV4-1	TRBJ1-1	TGCGCCAGCAGCCAAGATGGAGGGGGGGTGGACACTGAAGCTTTCTTT	CASSQDGGGVDTEAFF
TRBD2	-	TRBV29-1	TRBJ2-3	TGCAGCGTTGAATTGGGACTAGCGGGGGGGACAGATACGCAGTATTTT	CSVELGLAGGTDTQYF
TRBD1	-	TRBV2	TRBJ1-1	TGTGCCAGCAGCTTCACGGGACAGGAAGCTTTCTTT	CASSFTGQEAFF
-	-	TRBV7-9	TRBJ2-5	TGTGCCAGCAGCCCCCCTAGCGAGAAGGGGTACCAAGAGACCCAGTACTTC	CASSPPSEKGYQETQYF
-	-	TRBV4-3	TRBJ2-2	TGCGCCAGCAGCCAAGTGGCTGCGGGTACCGGGGAGCTGTTTTTT	CASSQVAAGTGELFF
-	-	TRBV7-9	TRBJ2-7	TGTGCCAGCAGCCGCGCTAGGGAGTTCTCCTACGAGCAGTACTTC	CASSRAREFSYEQYF
TRBD1	-	TRBV18	TRBJ1-4	TGTGCCAGCTCCTCGGGACAGGGCGCAACTAATGAAAAACTGTTTTTT	CASSSGQGATNEKLFF
TRBD1	-	TRBV19	TRBJ1-6	TGTGCCAGTAGTAGAGGACCGGGACAGGGTAATTCACCCCTCCACTTT	CASSRGPGQGNSPLHF
-	once	TRBV4-3	TRBJ2-5	TGCGCCAGCAGCCAAACGACTGGCCGGTTGCTGACCCAGTACTTC	CASSQTTGRLLTQYF
-	few	TRBV6-5	TRBJ1-1	TGTGCCAGCAGTATACAGGGCCCGAACACTGAAGCTTTCTTT	CASSIQGPNTEAFF
TRBD2	once	TRBV7-8	TRBJ2-1	TGTGCCAGCAGCCGCCTTAGCGGGGGCCTCTCCTACAATGAGCAGTTCTTC	CASSRLSGGLSYNEQFF
TRBD1	once	TRBV3-1/TRBV3-2	TRBJ1-2	TGTGCCAGCAGGCCCGGGACAGTGGAACCCTATGGCTACACCTTC	CASRPGTVEPYGYTF
-	once	TRBV2	TRBJ2-1	TGTGCCAGCGGAGCGTCCCTCTCCTACAATGAGCAGTTCTTC	CASGASLSYNEQFF
TRBD2	-	TRBV5-4	TRBJ2-1	TGTGCCAGCAGCTTGGCGCTAGCGGGGGGGAATCAGGATGAGCAGTTCTTC	CASSLALAGGNQDEQFF
TRBD2	-	TRBV7-6	TRBJ2-3	TGTGCCAGCAGCCACCCACTAGCGGGGGGGAGCACAGATACGCAGTATTTT	CASSHPLAGGSTDTQYF
TRBD2	-	TRBV27	TRBJ2-2	TGTGCCAGCAGTGCCAGAAGTTATGGACTAGCGGGGGGGCGCCTGGGCGGGGAGCTGTTTTTT	CASSARSYGLAGGRLGGELFF
-	-	TRBV4-3	TRBJ1-2	TGCGCCAGCAGCCAAGATGCTACCTATTATGGCTACACCTTC	CASSQDATYYGYTF
-	-	TRBV2	TRBJ2-7	TGTGCCAGCACTCAGACCTACGAGCAGTACTTC	CASTQTYEQYF
-	-	TRBV7-2	TRBJ2-1	TGTGCCAGCAGCTTAAAAGGGGCTTGGGTCTACAATGAGCAGTTCTTC	CASSLKGAWVYNEQFF
-	-	TRBV7-2	TRBJ2-7	TGTGCCAGCCTCCAGGGGATCTCCTACGAGCAGTACTTC	CASLQGISYEQYF
-	-	TRBV7-8	TRBJ1-5	TGTGCCAGCACCGGCGGGGCCAGACCCAATCAGCCCCAGCATTTT	CASTGGARPNQPQHF
TRBD2	-	TRBV7-2	TRBJ2-1	TGTGCCAGCAACCCACACCCTAGCGGGGGGAACAATGAGCAGTTCTTC	CASNPHPSGGNNEQFF
-	-	TRBV28	TRBJ1-2	TGTGCCAGCAGTTTATCGTCCTACTATGGCTACACCTTC	CASSLSSYYGYTF
TRBD1	-	TRBV5-4	TRBJ1-4	TGTGCCAGCAGTACGGGACAGGGTCGGGCTAATGAAAAACTGTTTTTT	CASSTGQGRANEKLFF
-	-	TRBV19	TRBJ2-7	TGTGCCAGTAGCTCGTCGACAGTAAGGGGCTCCTACGAGCAGTACTTC	CASSSSTVRGSYEQYF
TRBD2	-	TRBV6-1	TRBJ2-3	TGTGCCAGCAGTGTTGGGAGGGGACTACAACCATCCGATACGCAGTATTTT	CASSVGRGLQPSDTQYF
-	-	TRBV14	TRBJ1-1	TGTGCCAGCAGCCAAGGAGGCGGGACCACTGAAGCTTTCTTT	CASSQGGGTTEAFF
TRBD1	-	TRBV30	TRBJ2-2	TGTGCCAGCTACGATGGACAGGGCGGACGGAACACCGGGGAGCTGTTTTTT	CASYDGQGGRNTGELFF
-	-	TRBV4-3	TRBJ2-7	TGCGCCAGCAGCCGGGACAACTCCTACGAGCAGTACTTC	CASSRDNSYEQYF
TRBD1	-	TRBV23-1	TRBJ1-5	TGCGCCAGCAGTTCCGGACAGGGAGGCAATCAGCCCCAGCATTTT	CASSSGQGGNQPQHF
-	-	TRBV9	TRBJ2-4	TGTGCCAGCAGCGTAGGGACAAATCTAGCCAAAAACATTCAGTACTTC	CASSVGTNLAKNIQYF
-	-	TRBV2	TRBJ1-5	TGTGCCAGCGGAGTCTTAGAAAACCAGCCCCAGCATTTT	CASGVLENQPQHF
TRBD1	once	TRBV7-9	TRBJ1-2	TGTGCCAGCAGCTTAGGAAACAGGGGGCCGGAGGATGGCTACACCTTC	CASSLGNRGPEDGYTF
-	few	TRBV7-9	TRBJ1-2	TGTGCCAGCACCCCCGCGGGGGGACGGGGATGGGATGGCTACACCTTC	CASTPAGGRGWDGYTF
-	-	TRBV7-2	TRBJ2-7	TGTGCCAGCAGCCCCGCGGGTCTAAGCTCCTACGAGCAGTACTTC	CASSPAGLSSYEQYF
-	-	TRBV5-1	TRBJ1-2	TGCGCCAGCAGCTTGGGTAGGTCCGGCGGTGGCTATGGCTACACCTTC	CASSLGRSGGGYGYTF
-	-	TRBV22-1	TRBJ2-1	TGTCCTGGGAGCGGGGAGACTGAGCCTACAATGAGGCAGTTCTTC	CPGSGETEPTMRQFF
TRBD1	-	TRBV18	TRBJ1-1	TGTGCCAGCTCACCGGACCCACAGGGGACTGAAGCTTTCTTT	CASSPDPQGTEAFF
-	-	TRBV2	TRBJ1-5	TGTGCCAGCAGTGGTTCAAATCAGCCCCAGCATTTT	CASSGSNQPQHF
TRBD1	few	TRBV11-2	TRBJ1-1	TGTGCCAGCAGCTGGCAGACAGGGATTGCTTTCTTT	CASSWQTGIAFF
TRBD1	-	TRBV5-1	TRBJ1-1	TGCGCCAGCAGCTTGACCCCCGGGACAGGGACCACTGAAGCTTTCTTT	CASSLTPGTGTTEAFF
TRBD2	-	TRBV9	TRBJ2-1	TGTGCCAGCAGCGTAGCGGGGGGGAGGGATGAGCAGTTCTTC	CASSVAGGRDEQFF
TRBD1	-	TRBV12-3/TRBV12-4	TRBJ1-1	TGTGCCAGCACCCCGACAGGGAGGACTGAAGCTTTCTTT	CASTPTGRTEAFF
-	-	TRBV2	TRBJ1-5	TGTGCCAGCACAGAGGGGGAACAGCCCCAGCATTTT	CASTEGEQPQHF
-	-	TRBV5-4	TRBJ1-2	TGTGCCAGCAGCTTGGACGGAGGATATGGCTACACCTTC	CASSLDGGYGYTF